This paragraph covers one T cell receptor (beta chain) sequence. Its antigen is unknown. All donors participated as healthy donors of bone marrow. Germline V gene lookup returns CDR1 SGDLS and CDR2 YYNGEE. This CDR3 comprises 16 residues. The J segment lost 2 bases and the V segment lost 4 bases, leaving 8 bases of the junction unmatched. This sample stems from a study of cytomegalovirus exposure and HLA in healthy donors. The PCR was carried out with 60 Vbeta primers and 13 Jbeta primers. In the original analysis: Per a later analysis, the number of unique TCR beta chains was around 80 million, of which around 9.9 million were shared. Sequencing was performed with immunoSEQ multiplex PCR; in TCRdb, only in-frame clones are kept and a portion is missing. The DNA was the basis for D and trimming; V, J and clone size are from that table. The table shows fewer than 150,000 clones, with just under 80% occurring only once.

General study points: On later analysis, the bulk of CMV-associated TCR beta chains appeared to be HLA-restricted. Three CMV-associated chains proved CMV antigen-specific in vitro.

Sequences were obtained from PBMCs. The V gene is TRBV9, the J gene TRBJ2-3; 9 bases are shared with TRBD1. The receptor was derived from a man aged 25-45 years in good health. The DNA of the CDR3 is TGTGCCAGCAGCTTGCGACAGGGGGGGAACACAGATACGCAGTATTTT. This gives the protein CASSLRQGGNTDTQYF.